This TCR beta chain is from a study of post-analysis software for immune sequencing data. General study points: Five TRBV segments, including TRBV5-6, TRBV5-1 and TRBV20-1, were more frequent in patients than controls. Same-batch samples co-clustered strongly by F measure.

V lost 0 bases to trimming and J lost 7 bases, with 9 bases between them. Germline V gives CDR1 MNHEY, CDR2 SVGAGI. CDR3 size: 14 residues. Unique molecular identifiers had been added to the TCR beta cDNA libraries. The source material, roughly 0.9 to 11 million T cells, gave rise to about 490,000 cDNA molecules. TCRdb used MiXCR to reprocess the PCR reads, holding one entry per CDR3 protein. The table lists about 540,000 distinct CDR3 sequences, around a third of them singletons. This clonotype was seen only a few times. Its antigen remains unknown. The sequenced sample consisted of blood. The TCR originated in a girl aged 2 to 17 with multiple sclerosis. V gene TRBV6-5 combines with J gene TRBJ2-2, with unresolved D. The CDR3 loop reads CASSYSIRIGELFF. The DNA of the CDR3 is TGTGCCAGCAGTTACTCGATACGTATCGGGGAGCTGTTTTTT.